This T cell receptor (beta chain) originates from a study of cytomegalovirus exposure and HLA in healthy donors. The study, taken as a whole, reports: Rarity held for most TCR sequences, but there were some public TCRs that occurred in many donors. Listed as cytomegalovirus-associated were over 150 TCR beta chains.

The CDR3 totals 14 residues. Germline V CDR1 and CDR2: MDHEN, SYDVKM. The V segment lost 6 bases and the J segment 3 bases; nucleotides outside the gene matches: 8. Here immunoSEQ multiplex PCR was the method, and the copy in TCRdb shows in-frame clones only, minus some. Of 200,000 or so clones in the sample, 85% to 90% were seen once. In the case of this clone: Its antigen is as yet unknown.

What was sequenced was PBMCs. This chain connects TRBV28 to TRBJ2-7; 7 bases fit TRBD1. This TCR derives from a woman under 30 in good health and CMV-seronegative. CDR3 DNA sequence: TGTGCCAGCAGACCGGGACAGAGAAGCTACGAGCAGTACTTC. Its translation: CASRPGQRSYEQYF.